The next 3 T cell receptor beta chains were all read from a single sample in a study of T cell repertoires in cytomegalovirus infection. In TCRdb, the reads were re-called with MiXCR into one record per CDR3 protein. This table has roughly 500,000 distinct CDR3 sequences, 10% to 12% appearing once. The source material was PBMCs. The receptor set was obtained from a human donor in good health (CMV status not recorded). Some clones in this sample may be carry-over from other donors' samples.

This clonotype was detected many times. This rearrangement joins TRBV7-9 to TRBJ2-7; 8 nucleotides align to TRBD1. From germline, CDR1 is SEHNR and CDR2 FQNEAQ (reference sequence). V dropped 5 bases and J dropped 2; count of bases not matched to a gene: 8. The CDR3 is 15 amino acids. The CDR3 loop is CASSPTTGVAYEQYF. DNA of the CDR3: TGTGCCAGCAGCCCCACGACAGGGGTGGCCTACGAGCAGTACTTC.

This clonotype was observed at least ten times. This chain uses TRBV7-9 with TRBJ2-5, with D perhaps given as TRBD1 or TRBD2 (5 bases each). CDR3 length equals 14 residues. Germline V gene lookup returns CDR1 SEHNR and CDR2 FQNEAQ (reference sequence). Trimming pared 5 bases from V and 5 bases from J, leaving 15 bases between. CDR3 sequence reads: CASSPGSVAETQYF. CDR3 in DNA: TGTGCCAGCAGCCCAGGGAGTGTGGCGGAGACCCAGTACTTC.

The CDR3, as DNA: TGTGCCAGCAGCCGGGTGGATTCCAATGAAAAACTGTTTTTT. It specifies CASSRVDSNEKLFF. This chain links TRBV12-3 or TRBV12-4 with TRBJ1-4, with unresolved D. V was shortened by 6 bases and J by 5 bases, with 13 bases between the two germline ends. The CDR3 loop spans 14 amino acids.